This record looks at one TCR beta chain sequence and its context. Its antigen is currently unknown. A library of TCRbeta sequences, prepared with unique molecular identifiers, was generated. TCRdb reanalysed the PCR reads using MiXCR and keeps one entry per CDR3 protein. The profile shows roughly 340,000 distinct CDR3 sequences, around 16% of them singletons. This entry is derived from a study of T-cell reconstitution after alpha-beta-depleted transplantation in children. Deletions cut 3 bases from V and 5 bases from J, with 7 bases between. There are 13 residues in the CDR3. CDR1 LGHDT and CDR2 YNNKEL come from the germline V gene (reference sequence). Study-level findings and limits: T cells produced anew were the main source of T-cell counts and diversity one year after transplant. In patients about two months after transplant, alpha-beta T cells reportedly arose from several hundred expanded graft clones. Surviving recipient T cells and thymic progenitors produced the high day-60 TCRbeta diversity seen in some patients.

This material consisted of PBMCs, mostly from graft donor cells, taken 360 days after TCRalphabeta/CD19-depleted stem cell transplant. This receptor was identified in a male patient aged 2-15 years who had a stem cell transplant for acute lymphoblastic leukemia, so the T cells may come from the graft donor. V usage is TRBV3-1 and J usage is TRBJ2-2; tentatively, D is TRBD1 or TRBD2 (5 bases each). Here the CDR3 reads CASSHGTTGELFF. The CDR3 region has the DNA TGTGCCAGCAGCCATGGGACGACCGGGGAGCTGTTTTTT.